The clone carrying this T cell receptor beta chain was observed a single time. With random hexamers, 0.5 to 1 ug RNA was reverse transcribed. TCRdb analysed the immunoSEQ multiplex PCR reads with MiXCR anew, one entry per CDR3 protein. This table holds roughly 180,000 distinct CDR3 sequences, about 95% found once. The data were obtained in a study of CD8 T cells in Susac syndrome. CD8+ and CD4+ T cells taken from blood had their TCR beta sequenced. The CDR3 loop spans 13 amino acids. From germline, CDR1 is DFQATT and CDR2 SNEGSKA (reference sequence). V lost 0 bases and J lost 7, with 12 bases in between.

The gene calls are TRBV20-1 and TRBJ1-2; no definite D call. The sequence came from a human donor in good health. Sequenced sample: CD4+ T cells from PBMCs. The CDR3 bases are TGCAGTGCTAGAGACGAGGAAGCCCCTGGCTACACCTTC. Its protein product is CSARDEEAPGYTF.